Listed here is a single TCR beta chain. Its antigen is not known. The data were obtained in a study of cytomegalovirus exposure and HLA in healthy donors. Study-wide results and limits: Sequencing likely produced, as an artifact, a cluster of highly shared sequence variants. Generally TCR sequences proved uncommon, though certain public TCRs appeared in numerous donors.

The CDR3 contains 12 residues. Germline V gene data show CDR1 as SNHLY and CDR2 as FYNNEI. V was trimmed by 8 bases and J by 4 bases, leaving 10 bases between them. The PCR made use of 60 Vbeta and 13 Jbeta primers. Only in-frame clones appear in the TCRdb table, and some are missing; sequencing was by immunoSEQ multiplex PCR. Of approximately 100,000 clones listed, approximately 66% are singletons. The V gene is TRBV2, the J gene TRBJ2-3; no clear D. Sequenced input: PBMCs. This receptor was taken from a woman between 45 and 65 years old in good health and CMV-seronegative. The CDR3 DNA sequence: TGTGCCAGCGCGAGTATTGCAGATACGCAGTATTTT. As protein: CASASIADTQYF. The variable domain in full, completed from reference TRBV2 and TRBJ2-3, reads EPEVTQTPSHQVTQMGQEVILRCVPISNHLYFYWYRQILGQKVEFLVSFYNNEISEKSEIFDDQFSVERPDGSNFTLKIRSTKLEDSAMYFCASASIADTQYFGPGTRLTVL.